The 7 T cell receptor beta chains presented below share a single source sample, sequenced in a study of control samples from healthy donors and cancer patients. The data were produced by immunoSEQ multiplex PCR, yet TCRdb's version contains in-frame clones alone and is incomplete. The table has about 160,000 clones, 85% to 95% seen once. The sample consisted of blood. These receptors came from an older woman in good health.

The chain links TRBV12-3 or TRBV12-4 to TRBJ1-2, with no clear D. V was clipped by 5 bases and J by 8 bases, with 12 bases between them. The CDR3 consists of 12 residues. The CDR3 here is CASSTQSRGYTF. In DNA form, the CDR3 reads TGTGCCAGCAGTACACAGAGTCGGGGCTACACCTTC.

The V and J genes are TRBV19 and TRBJ2-7, with D possibly being TRBD2 (5 bases). The CDR3 length is 14 residues. Germline CDR1 and CDR2: LNHDA and SQIVND (reference sequence). V lost 4 bases and J lost 1, with 11 bases in between. The CDR3 region has the DNA TGTGCCAGTAGTAAGACCCGGGGTTCCTACGAGCAGTACTTC. It is translated as CASSKTRGSYEQYF.

The CDR3 coding sequence is TGCGCCAGCAGCCCCTCGGGACAGGACTCCTACGAGCAGTACTTC. It codes for CASSPSGQDSYEQYF. The chain uses TRBV4-1 and TRBJ2-7; TRBD1 agrees at 8 bases. The V and J ends lost 4 bases and 0 bases, in that order; junction bases with no gene match: 5. CDR3 length equals 15 residues. Germline CDR1 is MGHRA and CDR2 is YSYEKL.

The V call is TRBV5-4, the J call TRBJ1-6, with 7 bases matching TRBD1. Germline loops: CDR1 SGHNT, CDR2 YYREEE (reference sequence). The CDR3 consists of 16 residues. The J segment lost 7 bases and the V segment lost 5 bases, leaving 12 bases of the junction unmatched. The CDR3 is CASRRQGVQPNSPLHF. The CDR3 DNA reads as TGTGCCAGCAGAAGACAGGGCGTTCAACCGAATTCACCCCTCCACTTT.

The genes are TRBV7-9 and TRBJ1-1, with no clear D. Deletions cut 4 bases from V and 2 bases from J, with 14 bases between. The V gene's germline CDR1 is SEHNR and CDR2 FQNEAQ (reference sequence). This CDR3 contains 15 residues. In DNA, the CDR3 is TGTGCCAGCAGCTCCATTAGGGCCCCTAACACTGAAGCTTTCTTT. Protein product: CASSSIRAPNTEAFF.

The rearrangement joins TRBV25-1 to TRBJ1-2, with TRBD1 matching over 11 bases. The ends lost 4 bases at V and 4 bases at J; junction bases unmatched: 11. There are 17 residues in the CDR3. Germline V CDR1 and CDR2: MGHDK, SYGVNS. In DNA form, the CDR3 reads TGTGCCAGCAGTGGATGGACAGGGGGCGACTACGTCTATGGCTACACCTTC. It specifies CASSGWTGGDYVYGYTF.

The genes are TRBV19 and TRBJ1-1; 9 nucleotides agree with TRBD1. The germline V gene encodes CDR1 LNHDA and CDR2 SQIVND (reference sequence). Losses at the gene ends were 11 bases for V and 3 bases for J; bases not matched to a gene: 13. CDR3 size: 15 residues. CDR3 region: CASNRGRKADTEAFF. As DNA, the CDR3 is TGTGCCTCAAACAGGGGGCGAAAAGCGGACACTGAAGCTTTCTTT.